What follows are 6 T cell receptor beta chains derived from one specimen sequenced in a study of cytomegalovirus exposure and HLA in healthy donors. PCR employed 60 Vbeta and 13 Jbeta primers. TCRdb's table, derived via immunoSEQ multiplex PCR, lists solely in-frame clones and lacks some. In the table there are about 140,000 clones, about 66% of which are singletons. Sequencing was performed on PBMCs. These receptors all stem from a male donor in good health and CMV-seronegative.

This clone was counted a few times. The chain links TRBV28 to TRBJ2-3; D is perhaps TRBD1 (6 bases). This CDR3 contains 17 residues. Germline values: CDR1 MDHEN, CDR2 SYDVKM. Trimming took 1 base from V and 0 from J, leaving 14 bases between them. As DNA, the CDR3 is TGTGCCAGCAGTTTATTCCGTCTTGACAGGAGCACAGATACGCAGTATTTT. The encoded protein is CASSLFRLDRSTDTQYF.

The V and J genes are TRBV5-1 and TRBJ1-1; D possibly corresponds to TRBD1 (5 bases). V was pared by 0 bases and J by 8 bases, with 14 bases between. The V gene's germline CDR1 is SGHRS and CDR2 YFSETQ. This CDR3 is built from 14 residues. The CDR3 spells CASSLAPQGAEAFF. As DNA, the CDR3 is TGCGCCAGCAGCTTGGCCCCTCAGGGTGCCGAAGCTTTCTTT.

The rearrangement uses TRBV4-1 and TRBJ2-5; D remains ambiguous. The end of the DNA fits TRBJ2-7 better, so the J call may be wrong. The CDR3 consists of 15 residues. Germline V gives CDR1 MGHRA, CDR2 YSYEKL. CDR3 in amino acids: CASALIHLASYEQYF. The CDR3 DNA is TGCGCCAGCGCCCTTATTCATCTTGCGTCGTACGAGCAGTACTTC.

The rearrangement uses TRBV6-5 and TRBJ1-1; D is uncertain. V shed 2 bases and J shed 2 bases, with 12 bases lying between them. The V gene's germline CDR1 is MNHEY and CDR2 SVGAGI. The CDR3 is 15 residues long. CDR3 residues: CASSYGRGINTEAFF. In DNA form, the CDR3 reads TGTGCCAGCAGTTACGGCCGAGGAATAAACACTGAAGCTTTCTTT.

This clone has only a few counts. V usage is TRBV7-3 and J usage is TRBJ2-2; 8 bases map to TRBD2. CDR3 size: 18 residues. The V gene end was trimmed by 2 bases and the J gene end by 0 bases; junction bases not matched to a gene: 8. Germline V gene sequence: CDR1 SGHTA, CDR2 FQGTGA. CDR3 nucleotides: TGTGCCAGCAGCTTACGGCCTCCGGGGGGGACGAACACCGGGGAGCTGTTTTTT. Translating gives CASSLRPPGGTNTGELFF.

This clone was seen once. The chain carries TRBV19 and TRBJ2-5; 13 bases are a match to TRBD2. CDR1 is LNHDA and CDR2 is SQIVND in the germline V gene (reference sequence). The V segment lost 9 bases and the J segment 2 bases; nucleotides outside the gene matches: 6. This CDR3 is 15 amino acids long. The CDR3 is CASTSGGAGQETQYF. For the CDR3, the DNA is TGTGCCAGCACTAGCGGGGGGGCGGGGCAAGAGACCCAGTACTTC.